One sample yielded the 15 T cell receptor beta chains listed below, sequenced in a study of T cell responses to AZD1222 COVID-19 vaccine. Data came from immunoSEQ multiplex PCR; TCRdb stores just in-frame clones and leaves some out. This sample carries 110,000 or so clones, about 87% of them seen once, and the ten largest clones take 6.5%. The sequencing used peripheral blood, collected 28 days after the second AZD1222 dose. The receptors derive from an adult who received the AZD1222 COVID-19 vaccine.

The rearrangement uses TRBV18 and TRBJ2-2, with D possibly being TRBD1 (5 bases). V lost 1 base and J 0 bases, leaving 6 bases between the germline ends. Germline CDR1 KGHSH, CDR2 LQKENI. CDR3 length: 15 residues. The CDR3 nucleotides are TGTGCCAGCTCACCACGACAGTCGAACACCGGGGAGCTGTTTTTT. Amino acid sequence: CASSPRQSNTGELFF. Drawing the rest from reference TRBV18 and TRBJ2-2, the complete variable domain is NAGVMQNPRHLVRRRGQEARLRCSPMKGHSHVYWYRQLPEEGLKFMVYLQKENIIDESGMPKERFSAEFPKEGPSILRIQQVVRGDSAAYFCASSPRQSNTGELFFGEGSRLTVL.

This chain joins TRBV6-5 and TRBJ2-1; TRBD1 matches at 8 bases. The CDR3 totals 15 residues. The junction had 11 bases not matched to a gene; V was cut back by 6 bases and J by 7 bases. Germline V CDR1 and CDR2: MNHEY, SVGAGI. The CDR3 bases are TGTGCCAGCAGGGAGGACAGGGTCTCTTATAATGAGCAGTTCTTC. Its protein product is CASREDRVSYNEQFF.

V is TRBV18 and J is TRBJ2-2; 8 bases line up with TRBD2. Trimming removed 2 bases from V and 2 bases from J; junction bases left unmatched: 10. Germline V gives CDR1 KGHSH, CDR2 LQKENI. The CDR3 is 18 residues long. The CDR3 coding sequence is TGTGCCAGCTCACCAGTCTCCAGCGGGGGAGTTAACACCGGGGAGCTGTTTTTT. Translation: CASSPVSSGGVNTGELFF.

This rearrangement joins TRBV18 to TRBJ2-1, with D hard to call. Trimming took 2 bases from V and 2 from J, leaving 7 bases between them. The CDR3 sequence is 14 residues long. From germline, CDR1 is KGHSH and CDR2 LQKENI. DNA of the CDR3: TGTGCCAGCTCACCAAATTGGCCCTACAATGAGCAGTTCTTC. Protein sequence: CASSPNWPYNEQFF.

The chain recombines TRBV9 with TRBJ1-6; D gene uncertain. The V gene lost 0 bases and the J gene lost 0 bases, with 7 bases spanning the gap. CDR3 length equals 16 residues. The germline gives CDR1 SGDLS, CDR2 YYNGEE. The CDR3 loop reads CASSVAKGSYNSPLHF. CDR3 coding DNA: TGTGCCAGCAGCGTAGCTAAGGGCTCCTATAATTCACCCCTCCACTTT.

The gene calls are TRBV15 and TRBJ2-5; D might be TRBD2 (6 bases). This CDR3 has 14 amino acids. From germline, CDR1 is LNHNV and CDR2 YYDKDF (reference sequence). V was clipped by 1 base and J by 5 bases, with 11 bases between them. CDR3 in amino acids: CATSRVGGYETQYF. CDR3 nucleotides: TGTGCCACCAGCAGAGTCGGAGGGTACGAGACCCAGTACTTC.

CDR3 in DNA: TGTGCCACCAGCAGAGATTATCTGGGACGAATGTATGGCTACACCTTC. It specifies CATSRDYLGRMYGYTF. The gene calls are TRBV15 and TRBJ1-2; D may be TRBD1 (5 bases). The germline V gene has CDR1 LNHNV and CDR2 YYDKDF (reference sequence). Trimming shortened V by 0 bases and J by 5 bases, and 16 bases separated the two germline ends. CDR3 length: 16 amino acids.

The chain links TRBV12-3 or TRBV12-4 to TRBJ2-6; no clear D gene. There are 13 residues in the CDR3. V dropped 7 bases and J dropped 7 bases, with 11 bases sitting between them. The CDR3 sequence: CASTSLAANVLTF. The CDR3 DNA follows: TGTGCCAGCACCTCTCTGGCTGCCAACGTCCTGACTTTC.

The chain has TRBV10-3 and TRBJ2-1; TRBD2 aligns across 10 bases. Unmatched junction bases numbered 5, after V lost 2 bases and J lost 7 bases. Per the germline V gene, CDR1 is ENHRY and CDR2 is SYGVKD. The CDR3 is 15 residues long. CDR3 nucleotide sequence: TGTGCCATCAGTGAGAACCTAGCGGGGGAAAATGAGCAGTTCTTC. This gives the protein CAISENLAGENEQFF.

This clone appeared a single time. The chain links TRBV29-1 to TRBJ1-1, with D maybe TRBD1 (5 bases). The CDR3 totals 13 residues. Per germline, CDR1 SQVTM and CDR2 ANQGSEA. The V and J ends lost 5 bases and 3 bases respectively, with 13 bases between them. CDR3 nucleotides: TGCAGCGTTAATCCTCGGGGCGACACTGAAGCTTTCTTT. Its translation: CSVNPRGDTEAFF. Complete variable domain (other parts from reference TRBV29-1 and TRBJ1-1): SAVISQKPSRDICQRGTSLTIQCQVDSQVTMMFWYRQQPGQSLTLIATANQGSEATYESGFVIDKFPISRPNLTFSTLTVSNMSPEDSSIYLCSVNPRGDTEAFFGQGTRLTVV.

The V and J genes are TRBV9 and TRBJ1-5; the match to TRBD1 covers 8 bases. J was trimmed by 3 bases and V by 5 bases; bases with no gene match: 7. Germline CDR1 reads SGDLS; CDR2 reads YYNGEE. The CDR3 contains 15 residues. CDR3 amino acids: CASSETGGNNQPQHF. In nucleotides, the CDR3 is TGTGCCAGCAGTGAAACAGGGGGGAACAATCAGCCCCAGCATTTT. Combining the CDR3 with reference TRBV9 and TRBJ1-5 gives the whole variable domain DSGVTQTPKHLITATGQRVTLRCSPRSGDLSVYWYQQSLDQGLQFLIQYYNGEERAKGNILERFSAQQFPDLHSELNLSSLELGDSALYFCASSETGGNNQPQHFGDGTRLSIL.

V gene TRBV18 combines with J gene TRBJ2-6, with D possibly being TRBD2 (6 bases). The CDR3 length is 14 residues. From germline, CDR1 is KGHSH and CDR2 LQKENI. Trimming stripped 5 bases from V and 4 bases from J, with 9 bases between. The CDR3 nucleotides read TGTGCCAGCTCAGCGGAGGGGGGGGCCAACGTCCTGACTTTC. Amino acids: CASSAEGGANVLTF.

The chain has TRBV19 and TRBJ1-4; 7 bases align to TRBD1. Trimming took 3 bases from V and 8 from J; bases not matched to a gene: 9. This CDR3 is 15 amino acids long. Germline lookup yields CDR1 LNHDA and CDR2 SQIVND (reference sequence). The CDR3 spells CASSIGGTAYEKLFF. CDR3 DNA: TGTGCCAGTAGTATCGGAGGGACAGCCTACGAAAAACTGTTTTTT.

This clone was counted at least ten times. This chain joins TRBV9 and TRBJ1-6; 7 positions match TRBD1. Germline values: CDR1 SGDLS, CDR2 YYNGEE. V trimming: 4 bases; J trimming: 0 bases; junction bases outside the gene matches: 7. CDR3 size: 17 residues. CDR3 loop: CASSPGQSTSYNSPLHF. CDR3 coding DNA: TGTGCCAGCAGCCCGGGACAGTCGACCTCCTATAATTCACCCCTCCACTTT.

The V gene is TRBV5-1, the J gene TRBJ1-2, with D possibly TRBD1 on 6 matching bases. CDR1 is SGHRS and CDR2 is YFSETQ in the germline V gene. V was clipped by 1 base and J by 2 bases, with 9 bases between them. The CDR3 spans 14 residues. The chain's CDR3 is CASSLTQGNYGYTF. The CDR3 bases are TGCGCCAGCAGCTTGACCCAGGGGAACTATGGCTACACCTTC.